What follows are 16 T cell receptor beta chains derived from one specimen sequenced in a study of blood T cell repertoires in COVID-19. The repertoire was sequenced with immunoSEQ multiplex PCR; TCRdb's copy has only in-frame clones and lacks some. The sample includes roughly 180,000 clones, under 90% of them seen just once. The source material was peripheral blood. The receptors come from a human donor in a cohort sampled during active COVID-19.

The rearrangement uses TRBV3-1 (or the pseudogene TRBV3-2) and TRBJ2-7; a possible D gene is TRBD2 (6 bases). The CDR3 has 16 amino acids. Trimming shortened V by 2 bases and J by 5 bases, and 19 bases separated the two germline ends. Germline assignment: CDR1 LGHDT and CDR2 YNNKEL (reference sequence). CDR3 region: CASSQRGGALRNEQYF. CDR3 nucleotide sequence: TGTGCCAGCAGCCAACGGGGCGGGGCCCTTCGAAACGAGCAGTACTTC.

The genes are TRBV3-1 (or the pseudogene TRBV3-2) and TRBJ2-5; unclear D gene. V was cut by 0 bases and J by 1 base, with 12 bases left in between. The CDR3 contains 16 residues. In germline, CDR1 is LGHDT, CDR2 YNNKEL (reference sequence). DNA for the CDR3: TGTGCCAGCAGCCAAGATAGTTCCGGGTTCCAAGAGACCCAGTACTTC. This sequence encodes CASSQDSSGFQETQYF.

This sequence joins TRBV7-9 and TRBJ2-5; D might be TRBD2 (5 bases). Trimming stripped 3 bases from V and 10 bases from J, with 12 bases between. The CDR3 has 12 residues. CDR1 is SEHNR, CDR2 FQNEAQ, per germline (reference sequence). The CDR3 loop is CASSLLRGLQYF. The CDR3 DNA is TGTGCCAGCAGCTTGTTACGAGGACTCCAGTACTTC.

V and J are TRBV19 and TRBJ2-7; the match to TRBD1 covers 7 bases. The CDR3 totals 13 residues. V was pared by 5 bases and J by 3 bases, with 4 bases of the junction left unmatched. Germline V gene lookup returns CDR1 LNHDA and CDR2 SQIVND (reference sequence). The CDR3 nucleotides read TGTGCCAGTAGTTCCGGGACAGTCTACGAGCAGTACTTC. Its protein is CASSSGTVYEQYF. The entire variable domain, with the rest obtained from reference TRBV19 and TRBJ2-7, is as follows: DGGITQSPKYLFRKEGQNVTLSCEQNLNHDAMYWYRQDPGQGLRLIYYSQIVNDFQKGDIAEGYSVSREKKESFPLTVTSAQKNPTAFYLCASSSGTVYEQYFGPGTRLTVT.

The J gene is TRBJ2-1, the V gene TRBV2, with 12 bases that match TRBD2. The germline gives CDR1 SNHLY, CDR2 FYNNEI. Germline trimming cut 3 bases from V and 6 bases from J; bases unmatched to any gene: 6. The CDR3 extends over 16 amino acids. The CDR3 nucleotides read TGTGCCAGCAGTGACGCTAGCGGGGGGGCGGGCAATGAGCAGTTCTTC. This gives the protein CASSDASGGAGNEQFF.

The chain joins TRBV5-5 to TRBJ1-1; 7 bases map to TRBD1. J gave up 4 bases and V 3 bases, and 6 bases lay outside the gene matches. The germline gives CDR1 SGHKS, CDR2 YYEKEE (reference sequence). The CDR3 consists of 14 residues. CDR3 in amino acids: CASSSTGVGTEAFF. Here the CDR3 DNA reads TGTGCCAGCAGCTCAACAGGGGTAGGCACTGAAGCTTTCTTT.

The CDR3 sequence: CASSTRTGEDTQYF. CDR3 DNA: TGTGCCAGCAGCACCCGGACAGGGGAAGATACGCAGTATTTT. The gene calls are TRBV5-4 and TRBJ2-3, with 9 bases that match TRBD1. Germline CDR1 SGHNT, CDR2 YYREEE (reference sequence). The length of the CDR3 is 14 residues. V shed 4 bases, J shed 5 bases, and the junction held 5 bases outside the gene matches. The full variable domain, completed using reference TRBV5-4 and TRBJ2-3, is ETGVTQSPTHLIKTRGQQVTLRCSSQSGHNTVSWYQQALGQGPQFIFQYYREEENGRGNFPPRFSGLQFPNYSSELNVNALELDDSALYLCASSTRTGEDTQYFGPGTRLTVL.

The chain joins TRBV27 to TRBJ2-7, with TRBD1 identical over 10 bases. Germline V gene lookup returns CDR1 MNHEY and CDR2 SMNVEV (reference sequence). J was trimmed by 5 bases and V by 3 bases; bases with no gene match: 10. The CDR3 length is 16 residues. CDR3 bases: TGTGCCAGCAGTTTGAGGTGGGGGACAGGGGACCACGAGCAGTACTTC. Protein: CASSLRWGTGDHEQYF.

Only a few counts were recorded for this clone. V gene TRBV11-2 combines with J gene TRBJ1-1, with D perhaps matching TRBD1 (5 bases). Germline CDR1 is SGHAT and CDR2 is FQNNGV. Trimming removed 7 bases from V and 8 bases from J, with 11 bases in between. The CDR3 loop spans 11 amino acids. The CDR3 protein is CASTIRGEAFF. In DNA form, the CDR3 reads TGTGCCAGCACCATAAGGGGAGAAGCTTTCTTT.

This clone was detected a few times. The chain is built from TRBV19 and TRBJ1-2; TRBD1 agrees at 11 bases. Trimming took 7 bases from V and 2 from J; bases not matched to a gene: 3. The CDR3 runs to 14 residues. CDR1 and CDR2 (germline): LNHDA, SQIVND (reference sequence). The CDR3 DNA sequence: TGTGCCAGTATCAGGACAGGGGGCAACTATGGCTACACCTTC. This translates into CASIRTGGNYGYTF. Complete variable domain (other parts from reference TRBV19 and TRBJ1-2): DGGITQSPKYLFRKEGQNVTLSCEQNLNHDAMYWYRQDPGQGLRLIYYSQIVNDFQKGDIAEGYSVSREKKESFPLTVTSAQKNPTAFYLCASIRTGGNYGYTFGSGTRLTVV.

V and J are TRBV6-6 and TRBJ1-1, with TRBD1 matching over 10 bases. Germline V CDR1 and CDR2: MNHNY, SVGAGI (reference sequence). CDR3 length: 15 residues. J was trimmed by 2 bases and V by 6 bases; bases with no gene match: 6. Here the CDR3 DNA reads TGTGCCAGCAGGACCGGGACAGGGGTTAACACTGAAGCTTTCTTT. Translating gives CASRTGTGVNTEAFF.

The chain employs TRBV2 and TRBJ1-3, with unresolved D. V was clipped by 6 bases and J by 3 bases, with 9 bases between them. The CDR3 spans 13 residues. The germline CDR1 and CDR2 sequences are SNHLY and FYNNEI. The CDR3 here is CASSPPVGNTIYF. The CDR3 DNA is TGTGCCAGCAGCCCCCCAGTTGGAAACACCATATATTTT. Complete variable domain (other parts from reference TRBV2 and TRBJ1-3): EPEVTQTPSHQVTQMGQEVILRCVPISNHLYFYWYRQILGQKVEFLVSFYNNEISEKSEIFDDQFSVERPDGSNFTLKIRSTKLEDSAMYFCASSPPVGNTIYFGEGSWLTVV.

The V and J genes are TRBV5-1 and TRBJ2-7; 7 bases are shared with TRBD1. Trimming at V came to 3 bases and at J to 3 bases, leaving 9 bases not matched to a gene. This CDR3 contains 15 residues. The V gene's germline CDR1 is SGHRS and CDR2 YFSETQ. The CDR3 DNA reads TGCGCCAGCAGCTCCGGACAGGAAGGTTACTACGAGCAGTACTTC. Its protein product is CASSSGQEGYYEQYF.

The chain is built from TRBV6-5 and TRBJ2-7; 8 positions agree with TRBD2. Trimming cost V 4 bases and J 0 bases; bases outside gene matches: 5. Per germline, CDR1 MNHEY and CDR2 SVGAGI. The CDR3 is 15 amino acids. The chain's CDR3 is CASSSTLADSYEQYF. CDR3 DNA: TGTGCCAGCAGTTCAACACTAGCGGACTCCTACGAGCAGTACTTC.

The chain carries TRBV3-1 (or the pseudogene TRBV3-2) and TRBJ2-3; possible D gene TRBD1, 6 bases. CDR1 and CDR2 (germline): LGHDT, YNNKEL (reference sequence). V was pared by 1 base and J by 3 bases, with 11 bases between. The CDR3 has 15 residues. CDR3 in amino acids: CASSQGRQATDTQYF. DNA for the CDR3: TGTGCCAGCAGCCAAGGACGACAGGCTACAGATACGCAGTATTTT.

The chain recombines TRBV7-2 with TRBJ1-3; a weak D match, TRBD1 (6 bases). This CDR3 contains 18 residues. The ends were cut back, 6 bases at V and 0 bases at J, with 21 bases in the middle. CDR1 is SGHTA, CDR2 FQGNSA, per germline. CDR3 nucleotides: TGTGCCAGCAGTCGAACACCACTCAGGGGCCGCTCTGGAAACACCATATATTTT. It encodes CASSRTPLRGRSGNTIYF.